This entry concerns a single T cell receptor (beta chain). Its antigen is still unknown. The CDR3 covers 14 residues. Germline V gives CDR1 SGHTA, CDR2 FQGTGA. After removal of 4 bases from V and 3 bases from J, the junction contained 3 bases not matched to a gene. This record comes from a study of OX40 agonist ivuxolimab in advanced cancers. Study details: The study gave patients intravenous ivuxolimab at 0.01 to 10 mg/kg every 2 weeks. Findings of the study overall: Partial responders dosed at 0.1-3.0 mg/kg displayed clonal expansion ranking among the lowest. CD8+ T cells averaged more expanded clones than CD4+. Both blood CD4+ and CD8+ T cells showed clonal growth by week 6 at 0.1 to 3.0 mg/kg.

Measured with immunoSEQ multiplex PCR; TCRdb has only the in-frame clones, and not every one. The sample consists of about 18,000 clones, 70% to 80% of them appearing once. The sample consisted of CD4+ or CD8+ T cells sorted from blood, taken in a trial of the OX40 agonist ivuxolimab. The clonotype comes from an adult with an advanced solid tumor such as melanoma, head and neck, liver or kidney cancer. The chain recombines TRBV7-3 with TRBJ2-3; 8 bases align to TRBD1. The chain's CDR3 is CASSSGQGTDTQYF. The CDR3 DNA reads TGTGCCAGCAGCTCCGGACAGGGAACAGATACGCAGTATTTT.